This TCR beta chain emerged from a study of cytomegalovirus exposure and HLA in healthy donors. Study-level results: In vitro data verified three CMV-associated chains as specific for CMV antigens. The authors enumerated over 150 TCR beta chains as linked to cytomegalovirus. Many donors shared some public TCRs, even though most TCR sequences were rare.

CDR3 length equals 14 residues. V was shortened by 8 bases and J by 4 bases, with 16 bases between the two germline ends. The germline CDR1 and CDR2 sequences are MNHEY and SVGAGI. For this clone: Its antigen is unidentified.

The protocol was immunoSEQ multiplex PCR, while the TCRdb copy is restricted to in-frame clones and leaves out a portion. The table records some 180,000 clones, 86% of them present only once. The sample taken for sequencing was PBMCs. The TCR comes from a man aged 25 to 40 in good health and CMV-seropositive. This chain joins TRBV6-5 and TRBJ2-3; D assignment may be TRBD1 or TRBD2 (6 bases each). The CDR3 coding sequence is TGTGCCAGCGGACTGGGGGGCCCCGCAGATACGCAGTATTTT. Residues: CASGLGGPADTQYF.